The 30 T cell receptor beta chains presented below share a single source sample, sequenced in a study of shared clonotypes between healthy human individuals. TCRdb's table, derived via immunoSEQ multiplex PCR, lists solely in-frame clones and lacks some. The table has around 2.1 million clones, almost 96% seen once. The sample taken for sequencing was naive CD4+ T cells sorted from blood. Subset given: CD45RA+ positively selected. These receptors were obtained from a young man in good health.

The rearrangement uses TRBV30 and TRBJ2-3; 9 bases fit TRBD2. The V gene's germline CDR1 is GTSNPN and CDR2 SVGIG (reference sequence). The length of the CDR3 is 13 residues. V gave up 8 bases and J gave up 6 bases; unmatched junction bases: 9. The CDR3: CAGTSFIADTQYF. The CDR3 bases are TGTGCCGGGACTAGCTTCATAGCGGATACGCAGTATTTT.

With respect to this clone: Other DNA sequences in the same sample also yield this CDR3. The chain couples TRBV5-6 to TRBJ2-6; D is unclear. This CDR3 has 15 residues. Per the germline V gene, CDR1 is SGHDT and CDR2 is YYEEEE. Trimming removed 0 bases at V and 0 bases at J, with 4 bases between. The CDR3: CASSLGGSGANVLTF. The CDR3 DNA is TGTGCCAGCAGCTTGGGGGGCTCTGGGGCCAACGTCCTGACTTTC.

With respect to this clone: Different DNA sequences within this sample yield the same CDR3. This chain connects TRBV18 to TRBJ2-1; 9 nucleotides align to TRBD1. Germline V gene lookup returns CDR1 KGHSH and CDR2 LQKENI. The CDR3 is 14 amino acids. V dropped 6 bases and J dropped 7; count of bases not matched to a gene: 7. The CDR3 coding sequence is TGTGCCAGCTCCCCCGGGACAGGGTTAAATGAGCAGTTCTTC. Protein: CASSPGTGLNEQFF.

The chain links TRBV19 to TRBJ2-2; possible D gene TRBD1, 5 bases. The CDR3 is 16 amino acids. From germline, CDR1 is LNHDA and CDR2 SQIVND (reference sequence). Trimming removed 8 bases at V and 6 bases at J, with 22 bases between. DNA of the CDR3: TGTGCCAGTTCAAAGGGGTCGTTAGGGCCCGCCGGGGAGCTGTTTTTT. This codes for CASSKGSLGPAGELFF. Full variable domain (outside the CDR3, taken from reference TRBV19 and TRBJ2-2): DGGITQSPKYLFRKEGQNVTLSCEQNLNHDAMYWYRQDPGQGLRLIYYSQIVNDFQKGDIAEGYSVSREKKESFPLTVTSAQKNPTAFYLCASSKGSLGPAGELFFGEGSRLTVL.

The CDR3 is CAISGAPEYGYTF. In DNA form, the CDR3 reads TGTGCCATCAGCGGGGCCCCAGAGTATGGCTACACCTTC. The chain joins TRBV10-3 to TRBJ1-2; a weak D match, TRBD1 (5 bases). The CDR3 loop spans 13 amino acids. The V and J ends lost 6 bases and 5 bases respectively, with 13 bases between them. Germline V gene data show CDR1 as ENHRY and CDR2 as SYGVKD.

This chain uses TRBV27 with TRBJ1-4, with TRBD1 identical over 9 bases. Germline CDR1 and CDR2: MNHEY and SMNVEV (reference sequence). This CDR3 spans 15 amino acids. The trim removed 5 bases at V and 11 bases at J, leaving 12 bases unmatched. The CDR3 DNA follows: TGTGCCAGCAGTCCGGCCGGGACAGGGCGGATCAAACTGTTTTTT. It is translated as CASSPAGTGRIKLFF.

Points on this clone: This sample includes further DNA sequences coding for the same CDR3. This chain uses TRBV20-1 with TRBJ2-7; unclear D gene. Between the trimmed V and J ends, which lost 1 base and 2 bases, there was a span of 3 bases. Germline V gene sequence: CDR1 DFQATT, CDR2 SNEGSKA (reference sequence). This CDR3 region has 11 residues. The CDR3: CSARVPYEQYF. CDR3 nucleotides: TGCAGTGCTAGAGTTCCCTACGAGCAGTACTTC.

The table lists this clone with a count of one. The rearrangement links TRBV10-3 to TRBJ2-7; no reliable D call. Germline V gives CDR1 ENHRY, CDR2 SYGVKD. Trimming removed 3 bases at V and 1 base at J, with 10 bases between. The CDR3 spans 14 residues. The CDR3 reads CAISDGFRSYEQYF. As DNA, the CDR3 is TGTGCCATCAGTGACGGATTTAGATCCTACGAGCAGTACTTC.

This clone was picked up one time. Other DNA variants within this sample encode the same CDR3. The chain employs TRBV5-4 and TRBJ1-1; 9 bases are a match to TRBD1. Germline CDR1 and CDR2: SGHNT and YYREEE (reference sequence). The V and J ends lost 3 bases and 1 base, in that order; junction bases with no gene match: 4. This CDR3 is built from 15 residues. The CDR3 region is CASSYPGQGNTEAFF. The DNA of the CDR3 is TGTGCCAGCAGCTATCCGGGACAGGGGAACACTGAAGCTTTCTTT.

The chain employs TRBV7-2 and TRBJ2-7; D is undetermined. Trimming shortened V by 1 base and J by 0 bases, and 10 bases separated the two germline ends. This CDR3 has 15 amino acids. Germline CDR1 is SGHTA and CDR2 is FQGNSA. This CDR3 reads CASSLDLLTSYEQYF. CDR3 coding DNA: TGTGCCAGCAGCTTAGATCTCTTAACCTCCTACGAGCAGTACTTC.

V gene TRBV6-6 combines with J gene TRBJ1-2, with TRBD1 as a possible D gene (5 bases). The CDR3 totals 15 residues. Germline-derived CDR1 and CDR2 are MNHNY and SVGAGI (reference sequence). With 2 bases removed from V and 0 bases from J, the gap between germline ends came to 10 bases. The CDR3 sequence is CASSYDAGSNYGYTF. The CDR3 DNA follows: TGTGCCAGCAGTTACGATGCAGGGTCTAACTATGGCTACACCTTC.

The chain joins TRBV4-1 to TRBJ2-5; D is undetermined. CDR1 and CDR2 (germline): MGHRA, YSYEKL. Trimming took off 0 bases at V and 0 bases at J, with 20 bases between the two ends. This CDR3 is built from 19 residues. CDR3 bases: TGCGCCAGCAGCCAAGATCGCGTAACGGGTACGCCGAACCAAGAGACCCAGTACTTC. Residues: CASSQDRVTGTPNQETQYF.

This rearrangement joins TRBV7-2 to TRBJ2-7; 8 positions agree with TRBD2. CDR1 and CDR2 from the germline V gene are SGHTA and FQGNSA. The CDR3 has 15 residues. V was pared by 5 bases and J by 6 bases, with 12 bases of the junction left unmatched. For the CDR3, the DNA is TGTGCCAGCAGCACGAGAGCGGGAGAATTCGGCGAGCAGTACTTC. It codes for CASSTRAGEFGEQYF.

The chain links TRBV11-2 to TRBJ2-5; unclear D gene. V shed 0 bases and J shed 3 bases, with 8 bases lying between them. The CDR3 covers 14 residues. Germline loops: CDR1 SGHAT, CDR2 FQNNGV. The CDR3 loop reads CASSLDRLEETQYF. CDR3 nucleotide sequence: TGTGCCAGCAGCTTAGATCGCTTGGAAGAGACCCAGTACTTC.

CDR3 sequence: CASSLAPGHTSANYGYTF. The CDR3 DNA follows: TGTGCCAGCAGCTTAGCGCCGGGACATACCAGCGCTAACTATGGCTACACCTTC. The gene calls are TRBV7-2 and TRBJ1-2; TRBD1 is a possible D gene (6 bases). The germline gives CDR1 SGHTA, CDR2 FQGNSA. V was shortened by 0 bases and J by 0 bases, with 17 bases between the two germline ends. The CDR3 runs to 18 residues.

This clone was recorded once. The chain links TRBV10-2 to TRBJ2-1, with TRBD1 matching 11 bases. Trimming took 4 bases from V and 5 from J; bases not matched to a gene: 4. There are 15 residues in the CDR3. Germline V gives CDR1 WSHSY, CDR2 SAAADI. The CDR3 DNA follows: TGCGCCAGCAGTGGGGGGACAGGGGGGAACAATGAGCAGTTCTTC. Its protein is CASSGGTGGNNEQFF.

A note on this clone: One end of the junction varies from germline; a read error may be responsible. The V call is TRBV7-7, the J call TRBJ2-7; no clear D. Per the germline V gene, CDR1 is SSHAT and CDR2 is FNYEAQ (reference sequence). The CDR3 spans 14 residues. The CDR3 loop is CASSFSLQSYEQYF. CDR3 DNA: TGTGCTAGCAGCTTTAGTCTCCAGTCCTACGAGCAGTACTTC.

The genes are TRBV18 and TRBJ2-4, with D perhaps TRBD2 (6 bases). In germline, CDR1 is KGHSH, CDR2 LQKENI. The CDR3 totals 15 residues. Trimming cost V 2 bases and J 0 bases, with 8 bases left between them. The CDR3 nucleotides read TGTGCCAGCTCACCAAGCGGGCTAGCCAAAAACATTCAGTACTTC. Amino acids: CASSPSGLAKNIQYF.

The chain couples TRBV10-3 to TRBJ1-1; D call uncertain. The germline V gene encodes CDR1 ENHRY and CDR2 SYGVKD. V lost 0 bases and J 6 bases, leaving 8 bases between the germline ends. The CDR3 sequence is 13 residues long. CDR3 DNA sequence: TGTGCCATCAGTGAGTCGATGTGGGCTGAAGCTTTCTTT. This sequence encodes CAISESMWAEAFF.

Concerning this clone itself: At one end the junction does not follow the germline gene, possibly because of a read error. The V and J genes are TRBV7-7 and TRBJ2-5, with D hard to call. The CDR3 loop spans 14 amino acids. CDR1 SSHAT and CDR2 FNYEAQ come from the germline V gene (reference sequence). The CDR3 protein is CASSSSGVLETQYF. The CDR3 nucleotides read TGTGCTAGCAGTTCCTCTGGCGTCCTAGAGACCCAGTACTTC.

This rearrangement joins TRBV7-9 to TRBJ2-7, with D possibly being TRBD1 or TRBD2 (5 bases each). The CDR3 contains 14 residues. Germline CDR1 and CDR2: SEHNR and FQNEAQ (reference sequence). Trimming removed 0 bases at V and 4 bases at J, with 10 bases between. The CDR3 sequence is CASSLAGEPYEQYF. The CDR3 nucleotides read TGTGCCAGCAGCTTAGCGGGGGAGCCGTACGAGCAGTACTTC.

J is TRBJ1-6 and V is TRBV6-1; 9 nucleotides agree with TRBD1. CDR3 length equals 13 residues. The ends lost 5 bases at V and 8 bases at J; junction bases unmatched: 1. Germline CDR1 MNHNS, CDR2 SASEGT. This CDR3 is CASSRTGDSPLHF. The CDR3 DNA reads TGTGCCAGCAGTCGGACAGGGGATTCACCCCTCCACTTT.

The V call is TRBV30, the J call TRBJ2-7, with D possibly being TRBD2 (6 bases). The CDR3 has 14 residues. Looked up from germline, CDR1 is GTSNPN and CDR2 is SVGIG (reference sequence). V gave up 0 bases and J gave up 2 bases, with 11 bases separating them. CDR3 amino acids: CAWSVAGLTYEQYF. CDR3 DNA sequence: TGTGCCTGGAGTGTAGCGGGCCTAACCTACGAGCAGTACTTC.

Of note for this clone: Other nucleotide sequences in the sample specify the same CDR3. V is TRBV19 and J is TRBJ2-7, with 7 bases that match TRBD1. Trimming took 4 bases from V and 3 from J; bases not matched to a gene: 3. CDR3 size: 13 residues. The germline gives CDR1 LNHDA, CDR2 SQIVND (reference sequence). The CDR3 nucleotides read TGTGCCAGTAGTAGGGACAGATACTACGAGCAGTACTTC. The encoded protein is CASSRDRYYEQYF.

This chain connects TRBV6-5 to TRBJ2-1; TRBD2 is a possible D gene (5 bases). V lost 6 bases to trimming and J lost 6 bases, with 12 bases between them. The CDR3 is 13 residues long. Germline V gene lookup returns CDR1 MNHEY and CDR2 SVGAGI. The CDR3 DNA reads TGTGCCAGCAGCCGATCACGGGGCAATGAGCAGTTCTTC. Protein sequence: CASSRSRGNEQFF.

The V gene is TRBV11-2, the J gene TRBJ2-3; D unclear. The V end lost 4 bases, the J end lost 3 bases, and 11 bases lay between the germline ends. This CDR3 is 14 amino acids long. In germline, CDR1 is SGHAT, CDR2 FQNNGV. The CDR3 bases are TGTGCCAGCAGCTCGACCCCTAGGACAGATACGCAGTATTTT. Translating it yields CASSSTPRTDTQYF.

On this clone: Other DNA sequences from this sample encode an identical CDR3 as well. The chain combines TRBV2 with TRBJ2-5, with no clear D. V was trimmed by 8 bases and J by 5 bases, leaving 9 bases between them. Germline CDR1 and CDR2: SNHLY and FYNNEI. CDR3 length: 11 residues. DNA of the CDR3: TGTGCCAGCTCTAGTTTGGAGACCCAGTACTTC. Amino acid sequence: CASSSLETQYF.

The chain has TRBV25-1 and TRBJ2-7; 11 nucleotides match TRBD1. After removal of 5 bases from V and 4 bases from J, the junction contained 10 bases not matched to a gene. Looked up from germline, CDR1 is MGHDK and CDR2 is SYGVNS. The CDR3 length is 16 residues. CDR3 bases: TGTGCCAGCAGTTCCGCCGGTGGACAGGGGGCTTACGAGCAGTACTTC. This sequence encodes CASSSAGGQGAYEQYF.

The chain joins TRBV28 to TRBJ1-5; 12 bases match TRBD1. J gave up 7 bases and V 5 bases, and 12 bases lay outside the gene matches. The CDR3 covers 17 residues. Germline V gene lookup returns CDR1 MDHEN and CDR2 SYDVKM. The CDR3 bases are TGTGCCAGCAGTGGGACAGGGGGCGCCCCGGTCATGCAGCCCCAGCATTTT. This sequence encodes CASSGTGGAPVMQPQHF.

CDR3 sequence (DNA): TGTGCCAGCAGCAGTGACAGGGGTATTAACAATGAGCAGTTCTTC. Residues: CASSSDRGINNEQFF. The chain is built from TRBV6-6 and TRBJ2-1; 8 bases fit TRBD1. J was trimmed by 5 bases and V by 6 bases; bases with no gene match: 9. The CDR3 has 15 residues. Germline CDR1 reads MNHNY; CDR2 reads SVGAGI (reference sequence).